This TCR beta chain was identified in a study of Ad26.COV2.S vaccination and SARS-CoV-2 variants. The method was immunoSEQ multiplex PCR; TCRdb's version includes in-frame clones alone and lacks a portion of them. The top ten clones hold approximately 7.8% of a sample with about 400,000 clones, about four fifths of them seen once. Treatment specified: roughly 19 received Ad26.COV2.S at low or high dose, single or two shots; several received placebo; per-sample allocation not given. It was on day 63 after the first vaccine or placebo injection that samples were taken. This clone was observed a handful of times. This specimen includes other DNA sequences encoding the same CDR3. Between the trimmed V and J ends, which lost 0 bases and 1 base, there was a span of 4 bases. The CDR3 loop spans 13 amino acids. Germline V CDR1 and CDR2: SGHRS, YFSETQ.

The chain has TRBV5-1 and TRBJ2-5; D gene uncertain. The origin of this receptor is a person between 18 and 65 years old who received the Ad26.COV2.S COVID-19 vaccine or a placebo. This specimen was peripheral blood, taken in a trial of Ad26.COV2.S vaccine versus placebo. The DNA of the CDR3 is TGCGCCAGCAGCTTGGGGGTCCAAGAGACCCAGTACTTC. Translating gives CASSLGVQETQYF.